Here is one TCR beta chain with its context. This clonotype was counted at least ten times. Its antigen is unknown. No base-level quality is on record; no much larger clone is a single base apart. Looking up the germline V gene yields CDR1 MDHEN and CDR2 SYDVKM. Spanning cysteine to phenylalanine, the CDR3 consists of 15 amino acids. The only DNA kept is the CDR3, 45 bases in frame from the first base. Deletion took 10 bases off V and 2 bases off J, with a span of 17 bases between the germline ends. This specimen's treatment or condition label, interpreted: allogeneic hematopoietic cell transplantation with graft depleted of TCRalphabeta T cells and CD19 B cells. The transplant recipients were children given TCRalphabeta/CD19-depleted allogeneic hematopoietic cell grafts. The source of the sample is a study of T-cell reconstitution after alpha-beta-depleted transplantation in children (dated by TCRdb to about 2016). Concerning the study at large: Using TCR repertoire profiling, the study followed T-cell immune reconstitution in a quantitative way in children after TCRalphabeta/CD19-depleted allogeneic hematopoietic cell transplantation. Summary of the overall study and its limitations: Hyperexpanded clone frequencies declined over subsequent months; after one year, T-cell counts and TCRbeta diversity were mostly attributed to newly produced T cells. The apparently early recovery of alphabetaT-cell counts about two months after transplant reportedly depended on only several hundred rapidly expanded clones that came from non-depleted graft cells. The high TCRbeta diversity at day 60 in some patients was ascribed to recipient T cells and intrathymic progenitors that had survived conditioning.

Library preparation employed PCR. TCRdb names Illumina HiSeq 2500 as the instrument used. Molecular barcoding was employed in the preparation of TCR libraries, with unique molecular identifiers being used to normalize TCRbeta repertoire quantification. TCRdb handled the public reads itself, with Q25 trimming in fastp and clone calling in MiXCR, and kept productive beta chains. For every CDR3 protein sequence, its rows merge into one entry that carries the most common genes and DNA. This sample holds 330,000 or so distinct CDR3 sequences; 10% were observed only once. Together, the top ten hold around 7.6% of the sample.

The sample in question was PBMCs, obtained before TCRalphabeta/CD19-depleted stem cell transplant. The clonotype was recovered from a boy under three years old with acute myeloid leukemia, due to receive a stem cell transplant. This receptor chain uses TRBV28 and TRBJ2-2, and possibly TRBD1, on 5 matching bases. The CDR3 amino acid sequence is: CATSNRLSNTGELFF. The sequenced DNA: TGTGCCACCTCTAACAGGCTTTCAAACACCGGGGAGCTGTTTTTT.